The TCR beta chain under discussion was sequenced for a study of blood T cell repertoires in COVID-19 (dated by TCRdb to the early 2020s). In terms of the full investigation: The collaborator samples originated in the United States, Italy and Spain and spanned the acute and convalescent phases of COVID-19. The material from the prospective study consisted of cDNA or gDNA derived from T cells, B-cell-depleted T cells, or PBMCs. The dataset comprised deeply sampled blood TCRbeta repertoires from subjects exposed to, actively infected with, or recovered from COVID-19. The repertoires were made available in a free public database intended to serve as a resource for research on the immune response to SARS-CoV-2. Samples came from the ongoing ImmuneRACE study (first 160 participants) plus 1,254 subjects from 6 global collaborators. Nearly every sample came with metadata listing a de-identified subject ID, COVID-19 status, age in years and sex. Where available, HLA class I and class II types were obtained from metadata supplied by the sample provider rather than from assay-based typing.

TCRbeta CDR3 regions were amplified from genomic DNA by means of the immunoSEQ Assay, a bias-controlled multiplex PCR. As for the authors' bioinformatics: Within the assay, amplification of reference gene primers was used to estimate how many nucleated cells each sample contained. Sequence reads were collapsed and filtered to measure the absolute abundance of every unique TCRbeta CDR3 rearrangement. For each sample, productive Simpson clonality was calculated by taking the square root of Simpson's diversity index across productive rearrangements. TCRdb mirrors the immuneACCESS table, restricted to in-frame sequences. Some clones are absent from its copies; in checked studies, under half trace to an unresolved V gene, and the reason for the others is unknown. Clone size and V and J calls were adopted from that table, with D and trimming inferred from the DNA. The sample data list roughly 250,000 clones, and about 85% of these were observed just once. The ten largest make up over 4% of the sample.

With regard to this clone: Its target antigen remains unknown. Within one base of it there is no much larger clone, and no base qualities were kept.

Another Seattle source contributed samples from volunteer blood donors who had recovered from COVID-19. Whole blood was collected in K2EDTA tubes by collaborating institutions according to the institutions' own protocols. For TCRbeta analysis, collaborator samples were shipped as frozen whole blood, as isolated PBMCs, or as DNA extracted from either sample type. Taken from cysteine to phenylalanine, the CDR3 has 16 residues. Only the CDR3 portion is preserved as DNA: 48 bases, with reading frame beginning at the first base. The full study reports these points: Clinical and demographic metadata were provided uncurated, with the amount varying by source and participant.

Sequencing input: peripheral blood. This receptor was obtained from a man aged 55 to 70 who had recovered from COVID-19. The rearrangement combines TRBV21-1 with TRBJ2-7; the table gives TRBD2 as D, unverified against the DNA. TRBV21-1 is recorded as a pseudogene. The DNA is TGTGCCAGCAGCAAAGAGGTAGTCGGCGGAACCTACGAGCAGTACTTC. It is translated as CASSKEVVGGTYEQYF.